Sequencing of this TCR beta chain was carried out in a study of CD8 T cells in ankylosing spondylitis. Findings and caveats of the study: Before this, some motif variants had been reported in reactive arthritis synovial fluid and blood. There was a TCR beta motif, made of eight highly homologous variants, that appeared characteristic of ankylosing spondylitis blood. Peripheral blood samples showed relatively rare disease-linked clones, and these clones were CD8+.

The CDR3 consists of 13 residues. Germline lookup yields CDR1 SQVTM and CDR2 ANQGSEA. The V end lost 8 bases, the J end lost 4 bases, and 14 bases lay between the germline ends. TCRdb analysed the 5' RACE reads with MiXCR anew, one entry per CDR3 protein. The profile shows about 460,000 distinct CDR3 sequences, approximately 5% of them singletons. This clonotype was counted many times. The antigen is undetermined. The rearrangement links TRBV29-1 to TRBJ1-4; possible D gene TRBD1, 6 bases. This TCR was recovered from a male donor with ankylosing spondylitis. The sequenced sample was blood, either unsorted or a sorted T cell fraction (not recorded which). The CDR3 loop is CSTSTGYNEKLFF. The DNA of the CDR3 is TGCAGCACCTCGACAGGTTATAATGAAAAACTGTTTTTT.